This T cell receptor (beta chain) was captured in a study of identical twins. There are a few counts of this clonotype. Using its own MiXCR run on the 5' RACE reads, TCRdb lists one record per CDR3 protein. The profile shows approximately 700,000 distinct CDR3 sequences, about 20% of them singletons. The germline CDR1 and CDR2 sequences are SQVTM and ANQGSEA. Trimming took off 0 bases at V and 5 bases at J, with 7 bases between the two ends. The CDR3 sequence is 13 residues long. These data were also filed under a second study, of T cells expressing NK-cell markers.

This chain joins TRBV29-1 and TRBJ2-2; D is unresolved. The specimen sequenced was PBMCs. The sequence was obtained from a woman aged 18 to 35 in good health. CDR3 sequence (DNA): TGCAGCGTTGAAGATCAAGGAACCGGGGAGCTGTTTTTT. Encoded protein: CSVEDQGTGELFF.